The 18 T cell receptor beta chains reported below all come from one sample, sequenced in a study of T-cell memory formation after mild COVID-19 (dated by TCRdb to about 2021). Libraries were constructed by 5' RACE. The sequencer was an Illumina NovaSeq 6000. TCRdb trimmed the raw reads at Q25, called clones with MiXCR and kept productive beta chains. Rows merge per CDR3 protein into single entries with the most common DNA and genes. The sample table lists tens of thousands of distinct CDR3 sequences, around 25% of them with a count of one. The ten top clones hold roughly two fifths of the sample. The specimen was PBMCs or a T cell subset sorted from them (not recorded which). Receptors originate from a young man who had mild COVID-19 (a few samples of this study predate the infection). The sample titles of this study are shuffled in the database, so cell type and time point are left out; the donor was told from shared clones.

The chain joins TRBV7-9 to TRBJ2-5; D is uncertain. V lost 5 bases, J lost 5 bases, and 18 bases lay in between. Germline CDR1 and CDR2: SEHNR and FQNEAQ (reference sequence). This CDR3 has 15 residues. The chain's CDR3 is CASSAPLLAPETQYF. The CDR3 DNA is TGTGCCAGCAGCGCCCCCCTCCTGGCGCCTGAGACCCAGTACTTC.

V is TRBV12-3 or TRBV12-4 and J is TRBJ2-7; no clear D gene. The CDR3 totals 13 residues. V was cut by 3 bases and J by 2 bases, with 8 bases left in between. This CDR3 is CASSFGAPYEQYF. The CDR3, as DNA: TGTGCCAGCAGTTTCGGTGCGCCCTACGAGCAGTACTTC.

The V gene is TRBV6-5, the J gene TRBJ1-2; 8 bases fit TRBD1. CDR3 length: 13 residues. In germline, CDR1 is MNHEY, CDR2 SVGAGI. V shed 5 bases, J shed 4 bases, and the junction held 3 bases outside the gene matches. DNA of the CDR3: TGTGCCAGCAGTAAGACAGGGGTCTATGGCTACACCTTC. The encoded protein is CASSKTGVYGYTF.

This clonotype came up a few times. V gene TRBV6-5 combines with J gene TRBJ2-5; TRBD2 aligns across 8 bases. With 2 bases clipped from V and 1 base from J, the junction kept 3 bases outside the gene matches. The CDR3 runs to 15 residues. CDR1 and CDR2 from the germline V gene are MNHEY and SVGAGI. Here the CDR3 reads CASSYRLAGQETQYF. DNA of the CDR3: TGTGCCAGCAGTTACCGTCTAGCGGGCCAAGAGACCCAGTACTTC.

This chain links TRBV20-1 with TRBJ1-2; D ambiguous. Looked up from germline, CDR1 is DFQATT and CDR2 is SNEGSKA (reference sequence). This CDR3 has 14 residues. Trimming took 7 bases from V and 4 from J, leaving 19 bases between them. CDR3 bases: TGCAGTGGGAAGCAGGACCTAAATGGCTATGGCTACACCTTC. This translates into CSGKQDLNGYGYTF.

The chain uses TRBV10-3 and TRBJ2-3; TRBD2 might be the D (6 bases). The CDR3 totals 16 residues. In germline, CDR1 is ENHRY, CDR2 SYGVKD. Trimming stripped 10 bases from V and 3 bases from J, with 23 bases between. CDR3 in amino acids: CATRDPGGEETDTQYF. The DNA for the CDR3 is TGTGCCACCAGAGATCCTGGCGGGGAGGAGACAGATACGCAGTATTTT.

V usage is TRBV7-9 and J usage is TRBJ2-1; tentatively, D is TRBD1 or TRBD2 (6 bases each). The CDR3 spans 17 residues. V lost 5 bases to trimming and J lost 7 bases, with 24 bases between them. Germline-derived CDR1 and CDR2 are SEHNR and FQNEAQ (reference sequence). The CDR3 region has the DNA TGTGCCAGCAGCACCCCAGGGGCAGGGAGGATCGGGAATGAGCAGTTCTTC. Translation: CASSTPGAGRIGNEQFF.

The J gene is TRBJ2-7, the V gene TRBV5-1, with a tentative D call TRBD1 (5 bases). Trimming removed 5 bases from V and 5 bases from J, with 11 bases in between. Per the germline V gene, CDR1 is SGHRS and CDR2 is YFSETQ. The length of the CDR3 is 12 residues. The CDR3 is CASRLKGNEQYF. The CDR3 DNA reads as TGCGCCAGCAGATTAAAGGGGAACGAGCAGTACTTC.

The chain combines TRBV5-1 with TRBJ1-5; 7 bases align to TRBD1. The V segment lost 4 bases and the J segment 2 bases; nucleotides outside the gene matches: 3. The CDR3 length is 14 residues. CDR1 and CDR2 from the germline V gene are SGHRS and YFSETQ. The CDR3, as DNA: TGCGCCAGCAGCACTGGACAGGGCAATCAGCCCCAGCATTTT. Translated: CASSTGQGNQPQHF.

This clonotype was picked up a small number of times. The chain couples TRBV20-1 to TRBJ2-1, with TRBD2 matching 12 bases. CDR1 is DFQATT, CDR2 SNEGSKA, per germline (reference sequence). Trimming removed 3 bases from V and 1 base from J; junction bases left unmatched: 4. This CDR3 spans 16 amino acids. DNA for the CDR3: TGCAGTGCTAGTTCCCTAGCGGGGGGGTCCTACAATGAGCAGTTCTTC. It encodes CSASSLAGGSYNEQFF.

V and J are TRBV20-1 and TRBJ2-3; D possibly corresponds to TRBD2 (6 bases). CDR3 length: 13 amino acids. V lost 5 bases and J 5 bases, leaving 14 bases between the germline ends. Germline V gene sequence: CDR1 DFQATT, CDR2 SNEGSKA (reference sequence). The CDR3, as DNA: TGCAGTGCTTGGACTATCGGCGGAGATACGCAGTATTTT. Translating it yields CSAWTIGGDTQYF.

V usage is TRBV11-1 and J usage is TRBJ2-3; D is perhaps TRBD1 (5 bases). Deletions cut 3 bases from V and 4 bases from J, with 8 bases between. The germline CDR1 and CDR2 sequences are SGHAT and FQDESV (reference sequence). This CDR3 has 13 residues. The CDR3 DNA is TGTGCCAGCAGCTTGGACACTCCAGATACGCAGTATTTT. Protein product: CASSLDTPDTQYF. Full variable domain (remainder filled in from reference TRBV11-1 and TRBJ2-3): EAEVAQSPRYKITEKSQAVAFWCDPISGHATLYWYRQILGQGPELLVQFQDESVVDDSQLPKDRFSAERLKGVDSTLKIQPAELGDSAMYLCASSLDTPDTQYFGPGTRLTVL.

The genes are TRBV12-3 or TRBV12-4 and TRBJ2-1; D is ambiguous. Trimming removed 6 bases from V and 9 bases from J, with 12 bases in between. There are 12 residues in the CDR3. CDR3 amino acids: CASSPNTVEQFF. CDR3 DNA sequence: TGTGCCAGCAGCCCGAACACCGTTGAGCAGTTCTTC.

The chain recombines TRBV15 with TRBJ2-3; tentatively, D is TRBD1 or TRBD2 (5 bases each). CDR1 LNHNV and CDR2 YYDKDF come from the germline V gene (reference sequence). Trimming removed 3 bases from V and 0 bases from J, with 16 bases in between. The CDR3 sequence is 17 residues long. The CDR3 is CATSRALAGSSTDTQYF. CDR3 nucleotides: TGTGCCACCAGCAGGGCTTTAGCAGGGAGTAGCACAGATACGCAGTATTTT.

The chain uses TRBV20-1 and TRBJ2-1, with 9 positions matching TRBD1. Germline V lookup: CDR1 DFQATT, CDR2 SNEGSKA (reference sequence). The CDR3 length is 15 residues. J lost 8 bases, V lost 2 bases, and 10 bases had no gene match. The CDR3 sequence is CSARSGTGSFDEQFF. The DNA for the CDR3 is TGCAGTGCTAGATCCGGGACAGGGAGTTTCGATGAGCAGTTCTTC.

This clonotype was found a few times. This chain uses TRBV7-2 with TRBJ2-7; a weak D match, TRBD1 (5 bases). The CDR3 has 14 residues. CDR1 and CDR2 from the germline V gene are SGHTA and FQGNSA. Trimming shortened V by 8 bases and J by 0 bases, and 14 bases separated the two germline ends. Here the CDR3 reads CASAQFTGSYEQYV. As DNA, the CDR3 is TGTGCCAGCGCACAGTTTACAGGCTCCTACGAGCAGTACGTC.

The DNA of the CDR3 is TGCGCCAGACTCGGGGGGATGGCTTTCTTT. Protein product: CARLGGMAFF. The chain employs TRBV23-1 and TRBJ1-1; D is perhaps TRBD1 (5 bases). TRBV23-1 is an open reading frame whose function is uncertain. V lost 9 bases, J lost 11 bases, and 13 bases lay in between. The CDR3 has 10 amino acids.

This chain joins TRBV4-1 and TRBJ2-7, with a tentative D call TRBD1 (5 bases). The CDR3 has 12 amino acids. Trimming removed 7 bases from V and 1 base from J, with 8 bases in between. CDR1 MGHRA and CDR2 YSYEKL come from the germline V gene. The CDR3 nucleotides are TGCGCCAGCACCTCAGGGTCCTACGAGCAGTACTTC. Translating it yields CASTSGSYEQYF.